What follows are 29 T cell receptor beta chains derived from one specimen sequenced in a study of blood T cell repertoires in COVID-19. Here immunoSEQ multiplex PCR was the method, and the copy in TCRdb shows in-frame clones only, minus some. The sample records fewer than 300,000 clones, over 75% being singletons. Sequenced material: PBMCs or T cells enriched from blood (not recorded which). These receptors were collected from a woman in her twenties or thirties who had recovered from COVID-19.

The V and J genes are TRBV15 and TRBJ1-5; D gene unclear. The germline CDR1 and CDR2 sequences are LNHNV and YYDKDF (reference sequence). The CDR3 sequence is 14 residues long. Trimming took 0 bases from V and 10 from J, leaving 13 bases between them. CDR3 sequence (DNA): TGTGCCACCAGCAGAGATCCCGGTAGACTTCCCCAGCATTTT. Translated: CATSRDPGRLPQHF.

In this sample, this clone turned up a few times. The chain recombines TRBV19 with TRBJ2-3; no reliable D call. This CDR3 contains 14 residues. Per the germline V gene, CDR1 is LNHDA and CDR2 is SQIVND (reference sequence). The germline V and J ends were trimmed by 3 bases and 3 bases, with 10 bases remaining between them. CDR3 loop: CASSILYLTDTQYF. Here the CDR3 DNA reads TGTGCCAGTAGTATCCTTTACTTAACAGATACGCAGTATTTT.

V usage is TRBV10-2 and J usage is TRBJ2-6; 8 bases line up with TRBD1. CDR1 and CDR2 from the germline V gene are WSHSY and SAAADI. The junction had 7 bases not matched to a gene; V was cut back by 0 bases and J by 0 bases. This CDR3 comprises 19 residues. The DNA for the CDR3 is TGCGCCAGCAGTGAGTCGGGACAGGTTTGGGGCTCTGGGGCCAACGTCCTGACTTTC. As protein: CASSESGQVWGSGANVLTF.

The chain couples TRBV28 to TRBJ1-1; unclear D gene. V was pared by 10 bases and J by 1 base, with 19 bases between. Germline V lookup: CDR1 MDHEN, CDR2 SYDVKM. The CDR3 totals 15 residues. CDR3 region: CATQAHAGGNTEAFF. The CDR3 coding sequence is TGTGCCACACAAGCCCACGCCGGCGGGAACACTGAAGCTTTCTTT.

This clone was recorded a few times. This chain connects TRBV6-5 to TRBJ2-7; possible D gene TRBD2, 6 bases. The CDR3 is 12 amino acids. V lost 6 bases and J lost 11, with 17 bases in between. Germline values: CDR1 MNHEY, CDR2 SVGAGI. The DNA of the CDR3 is TGTGCCAGCAGCCACGTCCCAGGAGGGGAGTACTTC. Translating gives CASSHVPGGEYF.

The V and J genes are TRBV18 and TRBJ1-5; TRBD1 agrees at 7 bases. Losses at the gene ends were 1 base for V and 5 bases for J; bases not matched to a gene: 8. This CDR3 contains 16 residues. Germline values: CDR1 KGHSH, CDR2 LQKENI. CDR3 DNA: TGTGCCAGCTCACCACGCAACAGGGGATCCCATCAGCCCCAGCATTTT. Amino acids: CASSPRNRGSHQPQHF.

The chain recombines TRBV5-8 with TRBJ1-2, with TRBD1 identical over 8 bases. CDR3 length: 16 amino acids. Germline CDR1 reads SGHTS; CDR2 reads YDEGEE. V lost 4 bases to trimming and J lost 3 bases; unmatched junction nucleotides: 11. The CDR3 nucleotides are TGTGCCAGCAGCCTATTTCGGACAGGGCGGCACTATGGCTACACCTTC. Translated, it gives CASSLFRTGRHYGYTF.

This chain uses TRBV21-1 with TRBJ2-7; TRBD2 is the table's D call, not checked against the DNA. TRBV21-1 is assigned pseudogene status. This CDR3 is built from 19 residues. The CDR3 region is CASSKALSGASNFSYEQYF. CDR3 in DNA: TGTGCCAGCAGCAAAGCCTTAAGCGGTGCCAGTAATTTTAGCTACGAGCAGTACTTC.

The J gene is TRBJ2-2, the V gene TRBV11-2, with 7 bases lining up with TRBD2. CDR1 is SGHAT and CDR2 is FQNNGV in the germline V gene. V was pared by 3 bases and J by 9 bases, with 10 bases of the junction left unmatched. The CDR3 consists of 15 residues. The CDR3 protein is CASSFEDRSGRELFF. The CDR3 region has the DNA TGTGCCAGCAGCTTCGAGGACCGTAGCGGGCGGGAGCTGTTTTTT.

This chain joins TRBV6-5 and TRBJ2-7; no clear D gene. Germline CDR1 reads MNHEY; CDR2 reads SVGAGI. Trimming left V 4 bases short and J 0 bases short, with 10 bases between. The CDR3 extends over 14 amino acids. CDR3 protein: CASSSDFSSYEQYF. CDR3 nucleotides: TGTGCCAGCAGTTCCGATTTTAGCTCCTACGAGCAGTACTTC.

The DNA of the CDR3 is TGTGCCAGCAGTTCGACTACAGGGAACACGCAGTATTTT. Protein sequence: CASSSTTGNTQYF. This chain links TRBV5-6 with TRBJ2-3; D is possibly TRBD1 (6 bases). Germline values: CDR1 SGHDT, CDR2 YYEEEE. The CDR3 covers 13 residues. V shed 5 bases and J shed 9 bases, with 16 bases lying between them.

The V call is TRBV28, the J call TRBJ2-1, with D possibly TRBD2 on 6 matching bases. CDR1 is MDHEN and CDR2 is SYDVKM in the germline V gene. CDR3 length: 16 amino acids. Trimming cost V 3 bases and J 5 bases, with 17 bases left between them. CDR3 DNA sequence: TGTGCCAGCAGTTTCCGGAGACTAGATTCTAACAATGAGCAGTTCTTC. This gives the protein CASSFRRLDSNNEQFF.

The chain recombines TRBV5-1 with TRBJ1-4, with 7 bases lining up with TRBD1. This CDR3 has 14 amino acids. Trimming at V came to 4 bases and at J to 2 bases, leaving 2 bases not matched to a gene. CDR1 and CDR2 from the germline V gene are SGHRS and YFSETQ. In DNA form, the CDR3 reads TGCGCCAGCAGCGACAGGGCGACTAATGAAAAACTGTTTTTT. Its protein is CASSDRATNEKLFF.

The chain combines TRBV28 with TRBJ2-2; 7 positions match TRBD1. V dropped 2 bases and J dropped 1; count of bases not matched to a gene: 4. Germline assignment: CDR1 MDHEN and CDR2 SYDVKM. This CDR3 spans 16 amino acids. Here the CDR3 DNA reads TGTGCCAGCAGTTTAACAGGGGCTCTGAACACCGGGGAGCTGTTTTTT. This gives the protein CASSLTGALNTGELFF.

This chain uses TRBV6-1 with TRBJ2-3; D ambiguous. Trimming took 1 base from V and 2 from J, leaving 10 bases between them. The CDR3 has 15 residues. The germline V gene has CDR1 MNHNS and CDR2 SASEGT. The CDR3 protein is CASSEGLSATDTQYF. Written as DNA, the CDR3 is TGTGCCAGCAGTGAAGGGTTGAGTGCCACAGATACGCAGTATTTT.

Points on this clone: At the DNA level, this CDR3 is encoded by other sequences in the same sample as well. The chain employs TRBV12-3 or TRBV12-4 and TRBJ1-2, with D tentatively TRBD1 (5 bases). V was shortened by 1 base and J by 4 bases, with 7 bases between the two germline ends. CDR3 size: 13 residues. CDR3 amino acids: CASSLGRGYGYTF. The CDR3 nucleotides read TGTGCCAGCAGTTTAGGAAGGGGCTATGGCTACACCTTC.

V is TRBV28 and J is TRBJ1-4, with 9 bases lining up with TRBD1. CDR3 length: 15 amino acids. After removal of 7 bases from V and 8 bases from J, the junction contained 11 bases not matched to a gene. From germline, CDR1 is MDHEN and CDR2 SYDVKM. The CDR3 DNA reads TGTGCCAGCACCCTTACGGGGACAGGGTGGGAAAAACTGTTTTTT. Translated: CASTLTGTGWEKLFF.

The chain links TRBV18 to TRBJ2-7; TRBD1 might be the D (7 bases). CDR3 size: 15 residues. The germline V and J ends were trimmed by 1 base and 3 bases, with 13 bases remaining between them. Per the germline V gene, CDR1 is KGHSH and CDR2 is LQKENI. The CDR3 nucleotides are TGTGCCAGCTCACCACTTGGCGGGGACAGCTACGAGCAGTACTTC. Translated: CASSPLGGDSYEQYF.

This clone came up once. The chain is built from TRBV28 and TRBJ2-7, with D perhaps TRBD1 (5 bases). Germline CDR1 and CDR2: MDHEN and SYDVKM. Trimming took off 6 bases at V and 6 bases at J, with 18 bases between the two ends. This CDR3 spans 14 amino acids. DNA for the CDR3: TGTGCCAGCAGCCGGGCTTCCATGCAGGGCGAGCAGTACTTC. This encodes CASSRASMQGEQYF.

This clone was seen ten or more times. The gene calls are TRBV14 and TRBJ2-5, with D perhaps matching TRBD1 (6 bases). The CDR3 covers 18 residues. The V and J ends lost 2 bases and 4 bases respectively, with 23 bases between them. Looked up from germline, CDR1 is SGHDN and CDR2 is FVKESK. CDR3 amino acids: CASSQKRKPGELRETQYF. CDR3 nucleotides: TGTGCCAGCAGCCAAAAACGGAAGCCAGGGGAATTACGAGAGACCCAGTACTTC.

V gene TRBV28 combines with J gene TRBJ2-7; D is perhaps TRBD2 (6 bases). Trimming cost V 6 bases and J 5 bases, with 11 bases left between them. Germline V gives CDR1 MDHEN, CDR2 SYDVKM. This CDR3 is built from 12 residues. CDR3 bases: TGTGCCAGCAGGGGGGGACGGGACGAGCAGTACTTC. It translates to CASRGGRDEQYF.

The chain couples TRBV12-3 or TRBV12-4 to TRBJ2-4; a possible D gene is TRBD1 (6 bases). The length of the CDR3 is 13 residues. The germline V and J ends were trimmed by 5 bases and 9 bases, with 14 bases remaining between them. The CDR3 bases are TGTGCCAGCAGTCCTACAGGGTACGGCATTCAGTACTTC. Translating it yields CASSPTGYGIQYF.

J is TRBJ1-2 and V is TRBV6-6; D uncertain. V gave up 7 bases and J gave up 6 bases, with 15 bases separating them. The CDR3 runs 13 residues. CDR1 is MNHNY, CDR2 SVGAGI, per germline (reference sequence). This CDR3 reads CASKDSATNGYTF. The CDR3 DNA follows: TGTGCCAGCAAGGACTCCGCCACCAATGGCTACACCTTC.

The chain has TRBV19 and TRBJ2-7; 9 bases fit TRBD1. Trimming took 4 bases from V and 4 from J; bases not matched to a gene: 2. Germline CDR1 reads LNHDA; CDR2 reads SQIVND (reference sequence). The CDR3 has 13 amino acids. The CDR3 bases are TGTGCCAGTAGTAAGGACAGGGGTTACGAGCAGTACTTC. Encoded protein: CASSKDRGYEQYF.

The chain links TRBV12-3 or TRBV12-4 to TRBJ1-2; no clear D. This CDR3 spans 12 amino acids. Trimming took off 4 bases at V and 7 bases at J, with 10 bases between the two ends. CDR3 amino acids: CASSSTAGGYTF. CDR3 coding DNA: TGTGCCAGCAGTTCGACCGCAGGTGGCTACACCTTC.

This clone was recorded once. The chain carries TRBV25-1 and TRBJ1-1; 8 bases are shared with TRBD1. Trimming cost V 4 bases and J 4 bases; bases outside gene matches: 11. This CDR3 contains 16 residues. The V gene's germline CDR1 is MGHDK and CDR2 SYGVNS. The CDR3 spells CASSGGEWTGFTEAFF. The CDR3 DNA reads as TGTGCCAGCAGTGGGGGGGAATGGACAGGGTTCACTGAAGCTTTCTTT. The whole variable domain, remainder taken from reference TRBV25-1 and TRBJ1-1, is EADIYQTPRYLVIGTGKKITLECSQTMGHDKMYWYQQDPGMELHLIHYSYGVNSTEKGDLSSESTVSRIRTEHFPLTLESARPSHTSQYLCASSGGEWTGFTEAFFGQGTRLTVV.

V usage is TRBV5-8 and J usage is TRBJ2-5, with 10 nucleotides matching TRBD2. The CDR3 sequence is 17 residues long. Trimming at V came to 4 bases and at J to 2 bases, leaving 11 bases not matched to a gene. Per the germline V gene, CDR1 is SGHTS and CDR2 is YDEGEE. CDR3 loop: CASSPKSGGAPQETQYF. The CDR3 region has the DNA TGTGCCAGCAGCCCCAAGAGCGGGGGGGCCCCACAAGAGACCCAGTACTTC.

The chain couples TRBV12-3 or TRBV12-4 to TRBJ2-1; D not resolved. V was shortened by 2 bases and J by 6 bases, with 5 bases between the two germline ends. The length of the CDR3 is 12 residues. This CDR3 reads CASSLNSNEQFF. The CDR3 nucleotides read TGTGCCAGCAGTTTAAACTCCAATGAGCAGTTCTTC.

In DNA form, the CDR3 reads TGTGCCAGCAGCGTAGCCGCGGGATGGTTGTACGAGCAGTACTTC. It encodes CASSVAAGWLYEQYF. The chain links TRBV9 to TRBJ2-7; a possible D gene is TRBD2 (6 bases). CDR3 length: 15 residues. Per germline, CDR1 SGDLS and CDR2 YYNGEE. V was trimmed by 0 bases and J by 4 bases, leaving 14 bases between them. Complete variable domain (other parts from reference TRBV9 and TRBJ2-7): DSGVTQTPKHLITATGQRVTLRCSPRSGDLSVYWYQQSLDQGLQFLIQYYNGEERAKGNILERFSAQQFPDLHSELNLSSLELGDSALYFCASSVAAGWLYEQYFGPGTRLTVT.